This T cell receptor beta chain was retrieved from a study of regulatory T cells in long-lasting Graves disease (dated by TCRdb to the early 2020s). Regarding the complete study: To count as having persistent Graves' disease, a patient had to have received antithyroid drug treatment for over 5 years with TSH receptor autoantibodies remaining persistently positive. The study was registered as a clinical trial and conducted in China. On average, persistent Graves' disease patients in the clinical cohort had been on antithyroid drugs for about 10.3 years. A total of roughly 33 samples were covered by TCR sequencing, comprising some 13 persistent and 20 or so newly diagnosed Graves' disease patients. This study used TCR sequencing and RNA sequencing of peripheral blood to compare persistent Graves' disease patients against newly diagnosed Graves' disease patients.

The library was prepared using multiplex PCR. Reads for this sample came from an Illumina HiSeq 4000. iRepertoire HTBI primers and Arm-PCR amplification of CDR3 regions were used to construct TCR beta libraries. Gel purification was performed on PCR products prior to sequencing. Concerning the study's data processing: Gene usage analysis of CDR3 amino acid clonotypes relied on the 55 to 80 TRBV and over 13 TRBJ segments identified across samples. Filtered high-quality paired reads were merged into contigs using COPE and FqMerger. Contigs were aligned with BLAST to IMGT TRBV, TRBD and TRBJ reference genes, and CDR3 was defined per IMGT. Any clonotype with a frequency above 0.1% was counted as a highly expanded clone. Shannon entropy was used to measure repertoire diversity, and the Gini coefficient was used to measure V-J evenness. A clonotype found in more than one individual was treated as public. In-frame beta chains were kept once TCRdb had trimmed the public reads at Q25 with fastp and called clones with MiXCR. Here each entry gathers all rows of one CDR3 protein and keeps the most common genes and DNA. Here the V and J calls rest on TCRdb's processing, not on the authors' analysis. The sample has under 500,000 distinct CDR3 sequences on record, about 20% of them singletons. The ten biggest clones cover about 20% of the sample.

The paper's findings and limits, for the study overall: Because the primary lesion, thyroid tissue, could not be accessed, the study looked at peripheral blood alone. Persistent patients shared more public clonotypes among themselves (2,741) than newly diagnosed patients did (nearly 1,000). Compared with newly diagnosed patients, patients with persistent Graves' disease had lower TCR Shannon entropy and fewer highly expanded clones, which suggests clonal expansion. Sequencing and analysis were restricted to the TCR beta chain. Persistent disease showed preferential use of TRBV28, TRBJ1-2 and TRBJ2-5, whereas newly diagnosed disease favored TRBV20-1 and TRBJ2-1. The authors noted that the small sample size was a limitation that may lower accuracy.

The CDR3, cysteine through phenylalanine, is 14 amino acids long. Only CDR3 DNA is held: 42 bases, read in frame from base 1. At the junction V is shortened by 1 base and J by 3 bases, with 10 bases in between. CDR1 SGHTA and CDR2 FQGNSA are derived from the germline V gene. This specimen's time point label, interpreted: persistent/refractory GD, antithyroid drugs over 5 years with positive TRAb. RNA was extracted from PBMCs in TRIzol for both TCR sequencing and RNA sequencing. The diagnosis of Graves' disease followed American Thyroid Association guidelines. The patients came from an endocrinology department in Xi'an, China. Each patient gave around 9.2 milliliters of peripheral blood, collected in an EDTA anticoagulant tube. Ficoll Paque Plus density gradient separation was used to isolate PBMCs, and no additional T cell sorting was done. RNA quality was checked with an Agilent 2100 Bioanalyzer and agarose gel, and concentration with a NanoDrop 2000.

For this clonotype: There is no known antigen for this receptor. A read error is possible here, since a much larger clone lies one base away.

Sequenced material: peripheral blood mononuclear cells (PBMCs), taken when the disease was refractory, from a patient treated with antithyroid drugs. The V gene is TRBV7-2 and the J gene is TRBJ2-7; there is no confident call for the D gene. The TCR originated in a female donor with Graves disease. The CDR3 here reads CTSSLDPRLYEQYF. The nucleotides are TGTACCAGCAGCTTAGACCCTAGACTCTACGAGCAGTACTTC.